The 25 T cell receptor beta chains reported below all come from one sample, sequenced in a study of blood T cells in healthy people across ages. The authors ran a second PCR of about 6 to 12 cycles using a sample-barcoded 5' primer and a J-beta primer mix. Each CDR3 protein gets one entry after TCRdb re-called the 5' RACE reads with MiXCR. This repertoire shows approximately 690,000 distinct CDR3 sequences, about 53% found once; its top ten account for around 37%. Specimen: blood. The receptors shown here come from a man in his fifties or sixties in good health.

This chain connects TRBV24-1 to TRBJ1-2; D is undetermined. CDR3 length equals 13 residues. Germline V lookup: CDR1 KGHDR, CDR2 SFDVKD. The V and J ends lost 4 bases and 3 bases respectively, with 8 bases between them. CDR3 nucleotide sequence: TGTGCCACCAGTGACGGCTTTCACTATGGCTACACCTTC. Its protein product is CATSDGFHYGYTF.

This clonotype was seen more than once but under ten times. V usage is TRBV27 and J usage is TRBJ1-6; D gene uncertain. The germline V gene has CDR1 MNHEY and CDR2 SMNVEV (reference sequence). The CDR3 runs 13 residues. V dropped 4 bases and J dropped 8 bases, with 9 bases sitting between them. The CDR3 region is CASSWYIDSPLHF. The CDR3 DNA follows: TGTGCCAGCAGTTGGTACATCGATTCACCCCTCCACTTT.

V is TRBV12-3 or TRBV12-4 and J is TRBJ2-1; 16 bases agree with TRBD2. The CDR3 length is 18 residues. The V gene end was trimmed by 5 bases and the J gene end by 9 bases; junction bases not matched to a gene: 13. CDR3 loop: CASSLDSGTSGGGSEQFF. The CDR3 DNA reads as TGTGCCAGCAGTCTCGATTCCGGGACTAGCGGGGGGGGGAGTGAGCAGTTCTTC.

The rearrangement links TRBV28 to TRBJ2-3; possibly TRBD1 or TRBD2 for D (5 bases each). CDR1 and CDR2 (germline): MDHEN, SYDVKM. The CDR3 covers 16 residues. Trimming pared 5 bases from V and 0 bases from J, leaving 15 bases between. In nucleotides, the CDR3 is TGTGCCAGCAGTGAACCCCAGGGAGCTAGCACAGATACGCAGTATTTT. This codes for CASSEPQGASTDTQYF.

The rearrangement joins TRBV29-1 to TRBJ1-2, with D maybe TRBD1 (6 bases). The CDR3 length is 13 residues. The V gene's germline CDR1 is SQVTM and CDR2 ANQGSEA. V lost 4 bases to trimming and J lost 3 bases, with 12 bases between them. As DNA, the CDR3 is TGCAGCGTTGGAGGAGGGGGAGACTATGGCTACACCTTC. Amino acids: CSVGGGGDYGYTF.

Concerning this clonotype: One end of the junction does not line up with germline, which may come from a read error. V and J are TRBV5-5 and TRBJ2-5, with a weak D call TRBD2 (6 bases). There are 16 residues in the CDR3. Germline CDR1 is SGHKS and CDR2 is YYEKEE (reference sequence). CDR3 sequence reads: CASSSPEVGLQKTQYF. The CDR3, as DNA: TGTGCCAGCAGTTCCCCCGAGGTGGGACTCCAAAAGACCCAGTACTTC.

This chain uses TRBV29-1 with TRBJ1-5; the match to TRBD1 covers 7 bases. Germline V CDR1 and CDR2: SQVTM, ANQGSEA. With V trimmed by 4 bases and J by 1 base, 4 bases remained unmatched. The CDR3 has 14 residues. In nucleotides, the CDR3 is TGCAGCGTTGGGGCAGGGGGAAGCAATCAGCCCCAGCATTTT. This codes for CSVGAGGSNQPQHF.

The chain links TRBV29-1 to TRBJ1-4; D is unresolved. Germline V gene data show CDR1 as SQVTM and CDR2 as ANQGSEA. This CDR3 spans 13 amino acids. V was cut by 4 bases and J by 7 bases, with 13 bases left in between. The CDR3 loop is CSVVRVVGEKLFF. The CDR3 nucleotides read TGCAGCGTTGTTCGGGTGGTTGGTGAAAAACTGTTTTTT.

This clonotype appeared once. V and J are TRBV5-1 and TRBJ1-4, with D possibly matching TRBD1 (5 bases). The CDR3 is 14 residues long. V was trimmed by 1 base and J by 8 bases, leaving 12 bases between them. Germline V lookup: CDR1 SGHRS, CDR2 YFSETQ. CDR3 residues: CASSLRDQGEKLFF. The DNA for the CDR3 is TGCGCCAGCAGCTTGAGGGACCAAGGGGAAAAACTGTTTTTT.

A few counts support this clonotype. J is TRBJ2-5 and V is TRBV29-1; D is possibly TRBD1 (5 bases). The CDR3 covers 12 residues. Germline V gene data show CDR1 as SQVTM and CDR2 as ANQGSEA. V lost 7 bases, J lost 7 bases, and 16 bases lay in between. The CDR3 protein is CSAHRNPGTQYF. The CDR3 nucleotides read TGCAGCGCCCACAGGAACCCCGGGACCCAGTACTTC.

This clonotype was counted a few times. This chain uses TRBV20-1 with TRBJ2-6, with D possibly being TRBD1 (5 bases). The germline V and J ends were trimmed by 6 bases and 3 bases, with 15 bases remaining between them. This CDR3 has 15 residues. CDR1 is DFQATT, CDR2 SNEGSKA, per germline (reference sequence). The CDR3 sequence: CSAPPLGDGANVLTF. CDR3 DNA: TGCAGTGCCCCACCCCTAGGGGATGGGGCCAACGTCCTGACTTTC.

V is TRBV4-1 and J is TRBJ1-4; possibly TRBD1 for D (5 bases). The V gene lost 0 bases and the J gene lost 4 bases, with 9 bases spanning the gap. This CDR3 is 15 amino acids long. Germline CDR1 is MGHRA and CDR2 is YSYEKL. In DNA, the CDR3 is TGCGCCAGCAGCCAAGATGGGACGGATAATGAAAAACTGTTTTTT. Amino acid sequence: CASSQDGTDNEKLFF.

V gene TRBV5-1 combines with J gene TRBJ1-2; perhaps TRBD1 as D (6 bases). The CDR3 is 14 amino acids. From germline, CDR1 is SGHRS and CDR2 YFSETQ. V shed 4 bases and J shed 4 bases, with 14 bases lying between them. CDR3: CASSPGVQGYGYTF. CDR3 DNA sequence: TGCGCCAGCAGCCCAGGGGTTCAGGGCTATGGCTACACCTTC.

A remark on this clonotype: At one end, the junction sequence differs from germline, possibly due to a read error. The gene calls are TRBV3-1 and TRBJ2-7, with 12 bases lining up with TRBD2. This CDR3 spans 15 amino acids. Per germline, CDR1 LGHDT and CDR2 YNNKEL (reference sequence). In DNA form, the CDR3 reads TGTGCCAACAGCAACCTAGCGGGGGGGACCTACGAGCAGTACTTC. Protein sequence: CANSNLAGGTYEQYF.

The V and J genes are TRBV6-5 and TRBJ1-1; D is ambiguous. Germline loops: CDR1 MNHEY, CDR2 SVGAGI. The CDR3 runs 13 residues. V lost 3 bases, J lost 6 bases, and 11 bases lay in between. This CDR3 reads CASSYLRGAEAFF. The CDR3 DNA follows: TGTGCCAGCAGTTATCTCCGCGGAGCTGAAGCTTTCTTT.

This clonotype turned up a few times. V gene TRBV7-8 combines with J gene TRBJ2-5; a weak D match, TRBD2 (6 bases). Germline V gene lookup returns CDR1 SGHVS and CDR2 FQNEAQ. Trimming removed 5 bases from V and 4 bases from J, with 20 bases in between. This CDR3 has 16 residues. CDR3 protein: CASSPGGERLRETQYF. Written as DNA, the CDR3 is TGTGCCAGCAGCCCTGGAGGGGAGCGCCTCAGAGAGACCCAGTACTTC.

V gene TRBV5-1 combines with J gene TRBJ2-3; TRBD2 matches 8 bases. In germline, CDR1 is SGHRS, CDR2 YFSETQ. Trimming at V came to 4 bases and at J to 2 bases, leaving 3 bases not matched to a gene. The CDR3 runs 14 residues. CDR3 region: CASSTGLATDTQYF. The CDR3 DNA reads as TGCGCCAGCAGCACCGGACTAGCCACAGATACGCAGTATTTT.

In this sample, this clonotype turned up once. Here the CDR3 reads CASSPGQASSYEQYF. Here the CDR3 DNA reads TGTGCCAGCTCACCCGGACAGGCCAGCTCCTACGAGCAGTACTTC. The chain links TRBV18 to TRBJ2-7, with 7 bases that match TRBD1. V trimming: 3 bases; J trimming: 0 bases; junction bases outside the gene matches: 5. CDR1 and CDR2 from the germline V gene are KGHSH and LQKENI. The CDR3 runs 15 residues.

The chain combines TRBV13 with TRBJ2-1; TRBD2 aligns across 7 bases. This CDR3 contains 15 residues. Germline V CDR1 and CDR2: PRHDT, FYEKMQ (reference sequence). With V trimmed by 5 bases and J by 4 bases, 8 bases remained unmatched. The CDR3 region is CASSPPAGKYNEQFF. CDR3 DNA: TGTGCCAGCAGCCCCCCAGCGGGAAAGTACAATGAGCAGTTCTTC. Based on the CDR3 plus reference TRBV13 and TRBJ2-1, the full variable domain is AAGVIQSPRHLIKEKRETATLKCYPIPRHDTVYWYQQGPGQDPQFLISFYEKMQSDKGSIPDRFSAQQFSDYHSELNMSSLELGDSALYFCASSPPAGKYNEQFFGPGTRLTVL.

The chain recombines TRBV20-1 with TRBJ1-5; D uncertain. This CDR3 is built from 13 residues. The germline V gene encodes CDR1 DFQATT and CDR2 SNEGSKA (reference sequence). V gave up 1 base and J gave up 6 bases, with 10 bases separating them. In nucleotides, the CDR3 is TGCAGTGCTAGAGGGGTCCCTAGTCAGCCCCAGCATTTT. This encodes CSARGVPSQPQHF.

This clonotype was seen more than once but under ten times. The chain joins TRBV25-1 to TRBJ1-6; D may be TRBD1 (5 bases). The CDR3 runs 14 residues. V was cut by 7 bases and J by 10 bases, with 17 bases left in between. Germline CDR1 and CDR2: MGHDK and SYGVNS. CDR3 sequence reads: CASTLRGAGSPLHF. CDR3 in DNA: TGTGCCAGCACCCTCCGTGGGGCAGGGTCACCCCTCCACTTT.

This chain connects TRBV18 to TRBJ2-3, with D tentatively TRBD1 (5 bases). Germline CDR1 is KGHSH and CDR2 is LQKENI. CDR3 size: 14 residues. Written as DNA, the CDR3 is TGTTCCACTAAGGGGCAGGTGAACACAGATACGCAGTATTTT. Translation: CSTKGQVNTDTQYF.

The V gene is TRBV5-5, the J gene TRBJ2-7; D is perhaps TRBD2 (5 bases). The CDR3 contains 16 residues. The V gene's germline CDR1 is SGHKS and CDR2 YYEKEE (reference sequence). The ends were cut back, 1 base at V and 0 bases at J, with 14 bases in the middle. The CDR3 is CASSLFPDTSSYEQYF. The CDR3 DNA follows: TGTGCCAGCAGCTTGTTCCCAGATACTAGCTCCTACGAGCAGTACTTC.

The V call is TRBV14, the J call TRBJ2-4; D gene unclear. V lost 4 bases and J 1 base, leaving 17 bases between the germline ends. This CDR3 has 17 residues. Germline V gives CDR1 SGHDN, CDR2 FVKESK. The CDR3 coding sequence is TGTGCCAGCAGCCCAACGGACCCCAGCCTCGCCAAAAACATTCAGTACTTC. This gives the protein CASSPTDPSLAKNIQYF.

The chain recombines TRBV15 with TRBJ2-5, with D perhaps TRBD2 (5 bases). CDR1 is LNHNV and CDR2 is YYDKDF in the germline V gene (reference sequence). The CDR3 is made up of 16 amino acids. With 3 bases removed from V and 5 bases from J, the gap between germline ends came to 19 bases. The CDR3 loop reads CATSSPSPGKGETQYF. In nucleotides, the CDR3 is TGTGCCACCAGCAGTCCCTCACCGGGAAAAGGGGAGACCCAGTACTTC.